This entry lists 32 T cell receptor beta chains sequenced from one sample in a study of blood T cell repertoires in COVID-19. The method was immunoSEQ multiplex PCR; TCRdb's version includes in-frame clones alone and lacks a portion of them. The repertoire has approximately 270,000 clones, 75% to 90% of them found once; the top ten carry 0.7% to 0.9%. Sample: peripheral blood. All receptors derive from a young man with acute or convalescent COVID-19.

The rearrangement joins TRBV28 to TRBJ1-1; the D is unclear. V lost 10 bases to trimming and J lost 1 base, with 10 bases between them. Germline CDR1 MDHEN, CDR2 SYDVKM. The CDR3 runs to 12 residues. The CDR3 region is CAIAIGNTEAFF. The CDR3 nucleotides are TGTGCCATCGCGATCGGGAACACTGAAGCTTTCTTT.

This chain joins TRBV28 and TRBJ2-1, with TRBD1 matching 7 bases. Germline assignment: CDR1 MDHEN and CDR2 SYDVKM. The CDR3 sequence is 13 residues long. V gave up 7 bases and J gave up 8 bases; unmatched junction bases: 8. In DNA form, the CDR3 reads TGTGCCAGCACCAGGGGGAGTAGGGATGAGCAGTTCTTC. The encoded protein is CASTRGSRDEQFF.

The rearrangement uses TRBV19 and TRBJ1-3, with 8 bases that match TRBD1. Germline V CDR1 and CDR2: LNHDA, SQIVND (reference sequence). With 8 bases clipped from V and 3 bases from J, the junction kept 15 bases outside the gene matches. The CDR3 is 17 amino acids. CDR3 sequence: CASSLGRGRSDGNTIYF. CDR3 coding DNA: TGTGCCAGTTCCCTCGGCAGGGGGCGATCCGATGGAAACACCATATATTTT.

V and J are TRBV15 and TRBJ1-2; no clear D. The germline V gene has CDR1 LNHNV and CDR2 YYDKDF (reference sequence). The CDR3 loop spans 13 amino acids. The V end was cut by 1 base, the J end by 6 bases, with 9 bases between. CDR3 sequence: CATSRGSTDGYTF. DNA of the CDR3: TGTGCCACCAGCAGAGGAAGCACGGATGGCTACACCTTC.

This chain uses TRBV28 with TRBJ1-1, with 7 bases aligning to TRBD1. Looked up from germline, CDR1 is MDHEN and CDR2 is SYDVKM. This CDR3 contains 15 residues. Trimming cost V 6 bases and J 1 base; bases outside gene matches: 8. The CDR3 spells CASSATGAGNTEAFF. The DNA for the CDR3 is TGTGCCAGCAGCGCAACAGGGGCGGGGAACACTGAAGCTTTCTTT.

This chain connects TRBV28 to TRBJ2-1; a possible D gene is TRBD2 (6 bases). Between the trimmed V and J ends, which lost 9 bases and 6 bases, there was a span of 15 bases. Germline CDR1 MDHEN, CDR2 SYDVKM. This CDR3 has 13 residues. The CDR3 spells CASEWAGTNEQFF. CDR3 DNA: TGTGCCAGTGAGTGGGCGGGGACCAATGAGCAGTTCTTC.

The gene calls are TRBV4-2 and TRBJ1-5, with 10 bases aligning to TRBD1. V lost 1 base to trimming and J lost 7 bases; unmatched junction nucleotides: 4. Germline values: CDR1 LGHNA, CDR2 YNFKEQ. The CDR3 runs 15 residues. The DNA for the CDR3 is TGTGCCAGCAGCCAAGTGGGGACAGGGGACCAGCCCCAGCATTTT. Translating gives CASSQVGTGDQPQHF.

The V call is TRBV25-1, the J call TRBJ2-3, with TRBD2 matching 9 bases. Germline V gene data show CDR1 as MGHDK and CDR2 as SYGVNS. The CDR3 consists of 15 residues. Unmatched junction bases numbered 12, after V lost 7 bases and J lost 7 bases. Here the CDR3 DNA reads TGTGCCAGCACCATGGGGACTAGCCTTCCATATACGCAGTATTTT. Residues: CASTMGTSLPYTQYF.

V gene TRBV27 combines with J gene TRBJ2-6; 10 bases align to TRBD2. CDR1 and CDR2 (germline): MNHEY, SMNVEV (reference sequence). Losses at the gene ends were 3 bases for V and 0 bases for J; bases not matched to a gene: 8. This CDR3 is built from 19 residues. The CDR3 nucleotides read TGTGCCAGCAGTTTCGTAGCGGGGGGCCTAAGCTCTGGGGCCAACGTCCTGACTTTC. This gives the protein CASSFVAGGLSSGANVLTF.

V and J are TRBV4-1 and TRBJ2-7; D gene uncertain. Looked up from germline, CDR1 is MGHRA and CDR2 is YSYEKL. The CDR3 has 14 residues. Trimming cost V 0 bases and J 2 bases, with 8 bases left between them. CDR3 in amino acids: CASSQDPQTYEQYF. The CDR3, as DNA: TGCGCCAGCAGCCAAGATCCCCAAACCTACGAGCAGTACTTC.

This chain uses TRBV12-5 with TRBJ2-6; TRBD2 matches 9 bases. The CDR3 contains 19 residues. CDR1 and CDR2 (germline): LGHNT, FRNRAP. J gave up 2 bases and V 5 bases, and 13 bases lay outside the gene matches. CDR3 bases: TGTGCTAGTGGTCCCTGGCGGGTTAGCGGGGGTACTGGGGCCAACGTCCTGACTTTC. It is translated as CASGPWRVSGGTGANVLTF.

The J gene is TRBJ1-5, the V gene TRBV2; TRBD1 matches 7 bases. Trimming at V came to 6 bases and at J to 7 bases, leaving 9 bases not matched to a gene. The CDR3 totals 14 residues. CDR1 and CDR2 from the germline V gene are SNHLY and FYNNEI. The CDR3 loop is CASSYTGAGQPQHF. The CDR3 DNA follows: TGTGCCAGCAGCTATACAGGGGCCGGCCAGCCCCAGCATTTT.

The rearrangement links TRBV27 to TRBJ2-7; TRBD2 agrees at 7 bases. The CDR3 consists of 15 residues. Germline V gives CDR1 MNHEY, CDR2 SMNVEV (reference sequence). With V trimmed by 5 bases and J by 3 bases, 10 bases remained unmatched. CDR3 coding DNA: TGTGCCAGCAGTCCTCCGGGACTATCCTACTACGAGCAGTACTTC. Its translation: CASSPPGLSYYEQYF.

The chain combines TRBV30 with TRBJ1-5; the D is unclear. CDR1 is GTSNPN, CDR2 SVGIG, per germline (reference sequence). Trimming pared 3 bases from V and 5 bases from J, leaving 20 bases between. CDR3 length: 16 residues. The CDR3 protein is CAWSRIGRFGDQPQHF. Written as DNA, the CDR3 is TGTGCCTGGAGCCGCATAGGGAGATTCGGGGATCAGCCCCAGCATTTT.

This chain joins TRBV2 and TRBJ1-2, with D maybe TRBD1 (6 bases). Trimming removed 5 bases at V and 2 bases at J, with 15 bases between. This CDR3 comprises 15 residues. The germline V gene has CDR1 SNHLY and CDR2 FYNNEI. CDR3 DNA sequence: TGTGCCAGCAGTCCCCGGGGGGGCAGGAACTATGGCTACACCTTC. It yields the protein CASSPRGGRNYGYTF. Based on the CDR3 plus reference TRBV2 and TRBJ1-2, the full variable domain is EPEVTQTPSHQVTQMGQEVILRCVPISNHLYFYWYRQILGQKVEFLVSFYNNEISEKSEIFDDQFSVERPDGSNFTLKIRSTKLEDSAMYFCASSPRGGRNYGYTFGSGTRLTVV.

Written as DNA, the CDR3 is TGTGCCAGCAGTGACCAGCGCTTCCGCGAGACCCAGTACTTC. Translating gives CASSDQRFRETQYF. This chain connects TRBV6-1 to TRBJ2-5; the D is unclear. The CDR3 has 14 amino acids. V was shortened by 3 bases and J by 5 bases, with 13 bases between the two germline ends. From germline, CDR1 is MNHNS and CDR2 SASEGT.

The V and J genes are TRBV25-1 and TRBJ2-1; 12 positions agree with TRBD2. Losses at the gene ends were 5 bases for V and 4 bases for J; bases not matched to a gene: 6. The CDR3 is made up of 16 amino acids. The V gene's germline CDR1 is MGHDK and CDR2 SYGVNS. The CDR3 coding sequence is TGTGCCAGCAGTAGCCCTAGCGGGGGGGTATACAATGAGCAGTTCTTC. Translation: CASSSPSGGVYNEQFF.

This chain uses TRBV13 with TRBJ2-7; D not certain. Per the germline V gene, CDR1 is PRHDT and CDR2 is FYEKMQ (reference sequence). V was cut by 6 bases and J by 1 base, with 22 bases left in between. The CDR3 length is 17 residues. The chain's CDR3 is CASSPTGSAGSSYEQYF. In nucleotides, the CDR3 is TGTGCCAGCAGTCCGACCGGGTCCGCCGGAAGTTCCTACGAGCAGTACTTC.

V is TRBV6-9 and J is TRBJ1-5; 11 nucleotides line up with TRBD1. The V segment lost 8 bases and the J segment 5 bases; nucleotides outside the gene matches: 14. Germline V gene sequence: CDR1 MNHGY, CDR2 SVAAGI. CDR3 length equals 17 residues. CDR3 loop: CASGLVRGTGGYQPQHF. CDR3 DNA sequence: TGTGCCAGCGGTCTAGTTAGGGGGACAGGGGGTTATCAGCCCCAGCATTTT.

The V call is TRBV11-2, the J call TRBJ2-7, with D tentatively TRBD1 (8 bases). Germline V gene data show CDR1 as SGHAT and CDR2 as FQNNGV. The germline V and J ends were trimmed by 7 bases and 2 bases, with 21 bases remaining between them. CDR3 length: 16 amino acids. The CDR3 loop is CASTRGGQAGTYEQYF. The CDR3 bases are TGTGCCAGCACTAGGGGGGGACAGGCGGGGACCTACGAGCAGTACTTC.

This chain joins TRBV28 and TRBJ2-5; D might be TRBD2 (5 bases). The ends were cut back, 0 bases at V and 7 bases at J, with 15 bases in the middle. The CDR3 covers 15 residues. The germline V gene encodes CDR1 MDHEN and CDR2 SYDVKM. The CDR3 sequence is CASSLWRTASGTQYF. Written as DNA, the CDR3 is TGTGCCAGCAGTTTATGGCGGACTGCCTCGGGGACCCAGTACTTC.

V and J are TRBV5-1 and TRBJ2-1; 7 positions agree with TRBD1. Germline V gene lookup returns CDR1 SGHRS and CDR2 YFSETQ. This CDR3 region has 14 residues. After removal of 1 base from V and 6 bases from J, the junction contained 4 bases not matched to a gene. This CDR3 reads CASSLSGTANEQFF. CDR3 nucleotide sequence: TGCGCCAGCAGCTTGAGTGGGACAGCCAATGAGCAGTTCTTC.

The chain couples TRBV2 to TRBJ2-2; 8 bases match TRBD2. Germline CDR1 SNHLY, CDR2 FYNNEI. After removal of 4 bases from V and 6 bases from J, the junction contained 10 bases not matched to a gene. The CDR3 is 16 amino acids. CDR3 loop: CASSVGAGGYAGELFF. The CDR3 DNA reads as TGTGCCAGCAGTGTGGGGGCGGGAGGATATGCCGGGGAGCTGTTTTTT.

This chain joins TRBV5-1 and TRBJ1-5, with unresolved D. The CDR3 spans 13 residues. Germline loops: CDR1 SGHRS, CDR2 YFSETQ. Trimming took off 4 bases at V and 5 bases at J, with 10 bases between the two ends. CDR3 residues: CASSQLPDQPQHF. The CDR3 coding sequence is TGCGCCAGCAGCCAACTTCCTGATCAGCCCCAGCATTTT. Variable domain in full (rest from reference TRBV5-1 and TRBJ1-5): KAGVTQTPRYLIKTRGQQVTLSCSPISGHRSVSWYQQTPGQGLQFLFEYFSETQRNKGNFPGRFSGRQFSNSRSEMNVSTLELGDSALYLCASSQLPDQPQHFGDGTRLSIL.

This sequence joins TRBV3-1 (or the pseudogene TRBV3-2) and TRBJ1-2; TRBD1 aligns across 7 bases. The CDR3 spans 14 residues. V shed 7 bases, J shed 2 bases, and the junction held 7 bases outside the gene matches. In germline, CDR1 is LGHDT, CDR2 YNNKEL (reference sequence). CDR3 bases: TGTGCCAGCACCCGACAGGGAAGCAACTATGGCTACACCTTC. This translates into CASTRQGSNYGYTF.

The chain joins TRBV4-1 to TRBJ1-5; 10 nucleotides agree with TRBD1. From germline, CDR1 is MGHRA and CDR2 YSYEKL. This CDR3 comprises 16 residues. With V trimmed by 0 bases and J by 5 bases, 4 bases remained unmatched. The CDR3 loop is CASSQDRDRGDQPQHF. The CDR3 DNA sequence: TGCGCCAGCAGCCAAGATCGGGACAGGGGAGATCAGCCCCAGCATTTT.

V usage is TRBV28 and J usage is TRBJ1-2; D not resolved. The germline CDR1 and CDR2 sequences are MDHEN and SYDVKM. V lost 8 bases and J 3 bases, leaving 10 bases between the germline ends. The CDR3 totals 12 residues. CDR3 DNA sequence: TGTGCCAGCGAGGAGGCAGACTATGGCTACACCTTC. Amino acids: CASEEADYGYTF.

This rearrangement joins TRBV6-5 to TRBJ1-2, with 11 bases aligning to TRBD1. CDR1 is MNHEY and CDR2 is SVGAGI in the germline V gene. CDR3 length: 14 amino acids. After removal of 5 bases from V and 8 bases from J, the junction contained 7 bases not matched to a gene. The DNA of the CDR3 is TGTGCCAGCAGTCCAGGACAGGGGGCAAGGGGCTACACCTTC. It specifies CASSPGQGARGYTF.

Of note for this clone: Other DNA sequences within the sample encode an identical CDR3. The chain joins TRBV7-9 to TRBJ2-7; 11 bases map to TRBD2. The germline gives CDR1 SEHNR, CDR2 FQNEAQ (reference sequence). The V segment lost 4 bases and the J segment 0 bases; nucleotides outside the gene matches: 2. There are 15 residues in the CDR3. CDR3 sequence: CASSSGTSGSYEQYF. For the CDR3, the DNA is TGTGCCAGCAGCTCCGGGACTAGCGGCTCCTACGAGCAGTACTTC.

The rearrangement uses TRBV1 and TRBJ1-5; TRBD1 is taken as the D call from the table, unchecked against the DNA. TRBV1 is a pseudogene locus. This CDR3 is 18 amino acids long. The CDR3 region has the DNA TGCACCAGCAGCCAAGACCAAGGGAAACAGGGGCAGAGTCAGCCCCAGCATTTT. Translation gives CTSSQDQGKQGQSQPQHF.

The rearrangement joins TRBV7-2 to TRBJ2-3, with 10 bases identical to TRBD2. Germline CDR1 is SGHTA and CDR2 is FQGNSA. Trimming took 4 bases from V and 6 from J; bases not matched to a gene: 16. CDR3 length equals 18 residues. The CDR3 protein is CASSSRGRRTSGRDTQYF. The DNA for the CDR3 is TGTGCCAGCAGCTCCCGAGGGCGTCGGACTAGCGGTCGGGATACGCAGTATTTT.

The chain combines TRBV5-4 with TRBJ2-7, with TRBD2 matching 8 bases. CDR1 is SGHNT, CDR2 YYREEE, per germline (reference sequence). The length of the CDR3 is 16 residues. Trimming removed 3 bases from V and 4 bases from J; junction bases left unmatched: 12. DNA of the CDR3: TGTGCCAGCAGCTCGGGGGGGGCACTAGCGAGTTACGAGCAGTACTTC. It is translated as CASSSGGALASYEQYF.